A selection of T cell receptor beta chains follows, all from one sample in a study of PD-1 blockade in classical Hodgkin lymphoma. Using immunoSEQ multiplex PCR, the repertoire was profiled, and TCRdb retains in-frame clones only, with some absent. The data contain roughly 90,000 clones, approximately 80% of them seen just once; the ten biggest clones take up roughly 15%. The sequenced sample was peripheral blood mononuclear cells (PBMCs), obtained before the second cycle of nivolumab. These receptors were obtained from a human donor with classical Hodgkin lymphoma. The CDR3 runs from the conserved cysteine through the conserved F or W. D genes are given only for firm matches. Not all rows give a size; the values are once, few, many and, for expanded clones, a class.

J | V | D | size | CDR3 | DNA
TRBJ1-5 | TRBV19 | - | few | CASSSQGHQPQHF | TGTGCCAGTAGTTCCCAGGGCCATCAGCCCCAGCATTTT
TRBJ2-3 | TRBV5-1 | - | few | CASKEIGTDTQYF | TGCGCCAGCAAAGAAATAGGCACAGATACGCAGTATTTT
TRBJ1-1 | TRBV9 | - | - | CASSVELWTTEAFF | TGTGCCAGCAGCGTAGAGTTGTGGACAACTGAAGCTTTCTTT
TRBJ1-1 | TRBV30 | TRBD1 | few | CAWSVRQGSTEAFF | TGTGCCTGGAGTGTACGACAGGGGAGTACTGAAGCTTTCTTT
TRBJ1-3 | TRBV28 | - | - | CASSFLNMGSVGSGNTIYF | TGTGCCAGCAGTTTTTTAAATATGGGGAGCGTTGGATCTGGAAACACCATATATTTT
TRBJ1-5 | TRBV18 | - | - | CASSSTTGSNQPQHF | TGTGCCAGCTCCTCAACTACAGGTAGCAATCAGCCCCAGCATTTT
TRBJ2-7 | TRBV7-2 | - | - | CASSFGVSYEQYF | TGTGCCAGCAGCTTTGGGGTTTCTTACGAGCAGTACTTC
TRBJ1-2 | TRBV21-1 | - | - | CASGGQGAPGGYTF | TGTGCCAGCGGGGGACAGGGGGCGCCGGGAGGCTACACCTTC
TRBJ2-7 | TRBV27 | - | - | CASSLVSNALYEQYF | TGTGCCAGCAGTTTAGTGAGCAACGCCTTATACGAGCAGTACTTC
TRBJ2-5 | TRBV5-1 | - | - | CASSLVGETQYF | TGCGCCAGCAGCTTGGTCGGAGAGACCCAGTACTTC
TRBJ2-5 | TRBV5-1 | - | few | CASSLGPGRETQYF | TGCGCCAGCAGCTTGGGGCCGGGGAGAGAGACCCAGTACTTC
TRBJ2-7 | TRBV18 | - | - | CASSPLGPPGRAHYEQYF | TGTGCCAGCTCACCCCTGGGTCCTCCAGGGCGGGCTCACTACGAGCAGTACTTC
TRBJ1-2 | TRBV5-1 | - | - | CASTEGTQKYGYTF | TGCGCCAGCACCGAAGGGACGCAAAAGTATGGCTACACCTTC
TRBJ2-7 | TRBV6-6 | TRBD2 | - | CASSRKGEGLYHEQYF | TGTGCCAGCAGCCGCAAAGGGGAGGGCCTGTACCACGAGCAGTACTTC
TRBJ2-2 | TRBV5-1 | TRBD1 | - | CASRTPQLGTGDTGELFF | TGCGCCAGCAGGACGCCACAACTGGGGACAGGGGACACCGGGGAGCTGTTTTTT
TRBJ2-2 | TRBV6-5 | - | - | CASSYSITNTGELFF | TGTGCCAGCAGTTATTCAATAACTAACACCGGGGAGCTGTTTTTT
TRBJ1-2 | TRBV10-3 | TRBD1 | - | CAIRETGGADGYTF | TGTGCCATCAGAGAGACAGGGGGCGCAGATGGCTACACCTTC
TRBJ1-1 | TRBV7-2 | - | - | CASILGPRATEAFF | TGTGCCAGCATCCTCGGCCCGCGGGCAACTGAAGCTTTCTTT
TRBJ1-4 | TRBV30 | TRBD1 | - | CAWSKPGQGVVKLFF | TGTGCCTGGAGTAAACCGGGACAGGGGGTGGTAAAACTGTTTTTT
TRBJ2-1 | TRBV27 | - | few | CASSHKKNNEQFF | TGTGCCAGCAGTCACAAGAAGAACAATGAGCAGTTCTTC
TRBJ2-3 | TRBV5-6 | TRBD2 | - | CASRTSGTLPDTQYF | TGTGCCAGCAGGACTAGCGGGACCCTCCCAGATACGCAGTATTTT
TRBJ2-7 | TRBV6-5 | - | - | CASRGRTAIPSEQYF | TGTGCCAGCAGAGGGAGGACAGCTATCCCTAGCGAGCAGTACTTC
TRBJ2-3 | TRBV5-3 | TRBD1 | - | CARSPNAGQDTDTQYF | TGTGCCAGAAGCCCCAATGCGGGACAGGACACAGATACGCAGTATTTT
TRBJ2-1 | TRBV5-1 | - | - | CASSLGPEEQFF | TGCGCCAGCAGCTTGGGACCCGAGGAGCAGTTCTTC
TRBJ2-7 | TRBV10-3 | - | - | CAISESGYEQYF | TGTGCCATCAGTGAGTCGGGGTACGAGCAGTACTTC
TRBJ1-4 | TRBV6-1 | - | - | CASSALQGREKLFF | TGTGCCAGCAGTGCCCTTCAGGGCCGTGAAAAACTGTTTTTT
TRBJ1-1 | TRBV14 | TRBD1 | - | CASSQRTGASITEAFF | TGTGCCAGCAGCCAGAGGACAGGGGCGAGTATTACTGAAGCTTTCTTT
TRBJ2-2 | TRBV2 | - | - | CASSEEGVGTGELFF | TGTGCCAGCAGTGAAGAGGGAGTGGGCACCGGGGAGCTGTTTTTT
TRBJ2-7 | TRBV7-3 | - | - | CASSLDSTYEQYF | TGTGCCAGCAGCTTAGACTCGACCTACGAGCAGTACTTC
TRBJ1-2 | TRBV21-1 | - | once | CASSKAVAQGGGYTF | TGTGCCAGCAGCAAAGCCGTGGCCCAAGGAGGTGGCTACACCTTC
TRBJ2-3 | TRBV9 | - | - | CASSVATATSTDTQYF | TGTGCCAGCAGCGTAGCGACAGCCACTAGCACAGATACGCAGTATTTT
TRBJ2-3 | TRBV15 | - | - | CATSRDNPRTDTQYF | TGTGCCACCAGCAGAGATAATCCCCGAACAGATACGCAGTATTTT
TRBJ1-5 | TRBV10-3 | - | medium-sized | CAISDATGTLNQPQHF | TGTGCCATCAGTGATGCAACCGGGACACTGAATCAGCCCCAGCATTTT
TRBJ2-6 | TRBV9 | - | - | CASATDQANVLTF | TGTGCCAGTGCGACAGACCAGGCCAACGTCCTGACTTTC
TRBJ2-1 | TRBV7-8 | TRBD2 | - | CASRSLAGPYNEQFF | TGTGCCAGCAGGTCGCTAGCGGGGCCCTACAATGAGCAGTTCTTC
TRBJ2-1 | TRBV19 | TRBD2 | - | CASSRGLAGERAWNEQFF | TGTGCCAGTAGTAGGGGACTAGCGGGAGAAAGAGCGTGGAATGAGCAGTTCTTC
TRBJ2-6 | TRBV21-1 | - | - | CASSKGDRDTEAGANVLTF | TGTGCCAGCAGCAAAGGAGACAGGGATACGGAGGCTGGGGCCAACGTCCTGACTTTC